This T cell receptor beta chain was captured by sequencing in a study of blood T cell repertoires in COVID-19. J gave up 15 bases and V 5 bases, and 3 bases lay outside the gene matches. The CDR3 loop spans 12 amino acids. Germline V CDR1 and CDR2: SNHLY, FYNNEI. Source study methods: Reference gene primer amplification gave nucleated cell count estimates. Here immunoSEQ multiplex PCR was the method, and the copy in TCRdb shows in-frame clones only, minus some. The DNA was the basis for D and trimming; V, J and clone size are from that table. The repertoire includes approximately 470,000 clones, around 90% of them detected once, and 0.7% sits in the top ten. In assigning cohorts, the study relied on participant-reported clinical history. What the recovered Cohort 3 donors had was two negative PCRs, clearance, or symptom resolution.

V gene TRBV2 combines with J gene TRBJ2-1; TRBD2 matches at 14 bases. Sequencing input: PBMCs or T cells enriched from blood (not recorded which). The sequence came from a woman younger than 35 who had recovered from COVID-19. The CDR3 region is CASSWTSGGRFF. The CDR3 bases are TGTGCCAGCAGTTGGACTAGCGGGGGGCGGTTCTTC.